This is a list of T cell receptor beta chains from one sample in a study of blood T cell repertoires in COVID-19. This table comes from immunoSEQ multiplex PCR, and its TCRdb copy is limited to in-frame clones, with some not included. The sample has about 210,000 clones, around 81% seen once. Sequenced material: PBMCs or T cells enriched from blood (not recorded which). These receptors were obtained from a woman between 50 and 59 years old with acute COVID-19. CDR3s include the opening cysteine and the closing phenylalanine or tryptophan. A D gene is named only where the DNA matches it firmly. Clone size, where shown, is once, few, many, or a class for clones that have expanded.

-,-,TRBV7-2,TRBJ1-3,CASSEQGASSGNTIYF,TGTGCCAGCAGCGAACAGGGCGCGAGCTCTGGAAACACCATATATTTT
TRBD1,-,TRBV5-4,TRBJ1-5,CASSLVEDRINQPQHF,TGTGCCAGCAGCTTGGTGGAGGACAGGATAAATCAGCCCCAGCATTTT
-,-,TRBV28,TRBJ1-4,CASRPYGGTNEKLFF,TGTGCCAGCAGGCCGTACGGTGGAACTAATGAAAAACTGTTTTTT
-,few,TRBV5-1,TRBJ2-5,CASSPEGETQYF,TGCGCCAGCAGCCCGGAGGGGGAGACCCAGTACTTC
-,-,TRBV30,TRBJ1-5,CAWSRDNNQPQHF,TGTGCCTGGAGCCGGGACAACAATCAGCCCCAGCATTTT
TRBD2,-,TRBV7-2,TRBJ2-1,CASSLQTSVNNEQFF,TGTGCCAGCAGCTTACAGACTAGCGTGAACAATGAGCAGTTCTTC
TRBD2,-,TRBV6-1,TRBJ2-1,CASSAGGGGFMNEQFF,TGTGCCAGCAGTGCGGGCGGGGGGGGATTTATGAATGAGCAGTTCTTC
TRBD1,-,TRBV29-1,TRBJ1-2,CSADRDGYTF,TGCAGCGCTGACAGGGATGGCTACACCTTC
TRBD2,-,TRBV6-2/TRBV6-3,TRBJ2-7,CASSYGGTSGPGQYF,TGTGCCAGCAGTTACGGAGGGACTAGCGGGCCCGGACAGTACTTC
-,few,TRBV30,TRBJ2-5,CAWSLPPGTQYF,TGTGCCTGGAGTCTACCGCCCGGGACCCAGTACTTC